One T cell receptor (beta chain) is described in this entry. This entry comes from a study of blood T cells in healthy people across ages. Study-wide context: About one barcoded beta molecule per two T cells was the capture yield of template switching.

For the second PCR, which ran for roughly 6 to 12 cycles, a sample-barcoded 5' primer and a J-beta primer mix were used. TCRdb independently ran MiXCR on the 5' RACE reads; one entry per CDR3 protein. The sample consists of about 1 million distinct CDR3 sequences, 20% to 25% of them appearing once. Per germline, CDR1 KGHSH and CDR2 LQKENI. This CDR3 is built from 15 residues. The study recruited healthy Caucasian donors from Russia who were aged about 6 to 95. Another study also made use of these data, one on T cells of mothers and their children. That study reports: The authors added sample barcodes and 2-4 random nucleotides using the M1S primer of the second PCR.

Sequenced: blood. This chain uses TRBV18 with TRBJ2-5, with 7 bases fitting TRBD1. The DNA end lines up better with TRBJ2-1; the J call may be wrong. This TCR came from a girl aged 2-10 years in good health. The CDR3 protein is CASSLMGTEPNEQFF. The CDR3 DNA follows: TGTGCCAGCTCACTAATGGGGACAGAACCTAATGAGCAGTTCTTC.